This T cell receptor beta chain was recorded in a study of cytomegalovirus exposure and HLA in healthy donors. Study at large: Across 350 to 500 genotyped donors, more than 75% landed in the Caucasian-associated ancestry cluster.

Primers included in the PCR were 60 Vbeta and 13 Jbeta primers. Only in-frame clones appear in the TCRdb table, and some are missing; sequencing was by immunoSEQ multiplex PCR. Among tens of thousands of clones listed, roughly 84% were seen once. The CDR3 covers 15 residues. Trimming removed 4 bases at V and 7 bases at J, with 19 bases between. Germline-derived CDR1 and CDR2 are SGHAT and FQNNGV. Sequenced sample: PBMCs. The rearrangement uses TRBV11-2 and TRBJ1-1, with D possibly being TRBD1 (6 bases). The TCR originated in a woman between 18 and 29 years old in good health and CMV-seronegative. The DNA of the CDR3 is TGTGCCAGCAGCTCCGGGGACACTCTGTTGGGTGAAGCTTTCTTT. It translates to CASSSGDTLLGEAFF.